One TCR beta chain is described in this entry. These data belong to a study of blood T cell repertoires in COVID-19. Study context: Both acute and convalescent COVID-19 samples were obtained from the United States, Italy and Spain. The analysed material was cDNA or gDNA that came from T cells, B-cell-depleted T cells, or PBMCs.

J gave up 9 bases and V 4 bases, and 9 bases lay outside the gene matches. Germline CDR1 LGHDT, CDR2 YNNKEL (reference sequence). CDR3 length: 16 residues. Original handling: Amplification from reference gene primers served as the basis for estimated nucleated cell counts. Produced via immunoSEQ multiplex PCR; TCRdb's table is partial and in-frame only. V, J and clone size derive from that table, while D and trimming were established from the DNA sequence. In the table there are over 120,000 clones, approximately 88% of which are singletons. This sequence was found in a man between 65 and 85 years old with acute or convalescent COVID-19. Sequencing was done on a sample of peripheral blood. This sequence joins TRBV3-1 (or the pseudogene TRBV3-2) and TRBJ1-6; 10 positions match TRBD1. The CDR3 nucleotides are TGTGCCAGCAGCCCCCGTAGCGGACAGGGGGGTTCACCCCTCCACTTT. This gives the protein CASSPRSGQGGSPLHF.